The 3 T cell receptor beta chains presented below share a single source sample, sequenced in a study of regulatory T cells in long-lasting Graves disease. Described time point: newly diagnosed GD, antithyroid drugs for less than 3 months. From PBMCs, RNA was extracted and then used to make the TCR library. CDR3-region Arm-PCR and iRepertoire HTBI primers produced the TCR beta libraries. Using its own MiXCR run on the multiplex PCR reads, TCRdb lists one record per CDR3 protein. The sample shows approximately 350,000 distinct CDR3 sequences, around 15% of them seen only once. The data also belong to a second study, concerning T cells in Graves' hyperthyroidism and ophthalmopathy.

Sequencing used peripheral blood mononuclear cells (PBMCs), obtained at new diagnosis, from a patient treated with antithyroid drugs. The receptors come from a woman under 30 with Graves disease.

In this sample, this clonotype turned up many times. This chain uses TRBV30 with TRBJ1-2; no definite D call. V was clipped by 4 bases and J by 2 bases, with 17 bases between them. This CDR3 spans 15 amino acids. From germline, CDR1 is GTSNPN and CDR2 SVGIG (reference sequence). This chain's CDR3 is CAWKRIKRENYGYTF. The CDR3 DNA is TGTGCCTGGAAGAGGATAAAACGGGAGAACTATGGCTACACCTTC.

Many counts were recorded for this clonotype. CDR3 nucleotides: TGTGCCAGCAGCTCTGGACAGGGGTTGGAGGCTTTCTTT. Amino acids: CASSSGQGLEAFF. This chain links TRBV11-3 with TRBJ1-1, with 9 bases lining up with TRBD1. After removal of 4 bases from V and 11 bases from J, the junction contained 8 bases not matched to a gene. Per the germline V gene, CDR1 is SGHNT and CDR2 is YENEEA. CDR3 length: 13 residues.

This chain joins TRBV7-3 and TRBJ2-1; 8 nucleotides line up with TRBD2. CDR1 SGHTA and CDR2 FQGTGA come from the germline V gene. J lost 5 bases, V lost 2 bases, and 2 bases had no gene match. The CDR3 loop spans 14 amino acids. In nucleotides, the CDR3 is TGTGCCAGCAGCTTAGCACTAGCGGACAATGAGCAGTTCTTC. The encoded protein is CASSLALADNEQFF. The whole variable domain, remainder taken from reference TRBV7-3 and TRBJ2-1, is GAGVSQTPSNKVTEKGKYVELRCDPISGHTALYWYRQSLGQGPEFLIYFQGTGAADDSGLPNDRFFAVRPEGSVSTLKIQRTERGDSAVYLCASSLALADNEQFFGPGTRLTVL.